This entry lists 25 T cell receptor beta chains sequenced from one sample in a study of sequential checkpoint blockade in melanoma. Clones were sequenced by immunoSEQ multiplex PCR, and TCRdb holds only the in-frame ones, with some missing. The sample has 6,000 to 8,000 clones, 20% to 25% seen once. Treatment of the sample: randomized to nivolumab then ipilimumab (arm A) or the reverse (arm B). The sample consisted of tumor tissue (inferred from file names), taken from a patient given nivolumab and ipilimumab in sequence. Source of these receptors: a human donor with melanoma.

The CDR3 spells CASRPLAGSYNEQFF. CDR3 bases: TGTGCCAGCAGACCCTTAGCGGGCTCCTACAATGAGCAGTTCTTC. The chain uses TRBV7-5 and TRBJ2-1; the table's D call, TRBD2, has no DNA check behind it. TRBV7-5 represents a pseudogene. CDR3 size: 15 residues.

V gene TRBV11-3 combines with J gene TRBJ2-3; a weak D match, TRBD2 (6 bases). The germline V and J ends were trimmed by 1 base and 0 bases, with 14 bases remaining between them. CDR1 is SGHNT, CDR2 YENEEA, per germline. The length of the CDR3 is 17 residues. The CDR3: CASSLVLSGLSTDTQYF. The CDR3 DNA is TGTGCCAGCAGCTTAGTGTTGAGCGGGTTGAGCACAGATACGCAGTATTTT.

The chain carries TRBV19 and TRBJ2-7, with TRBD2 matching 8 bases. Germline assignment: CDR1 LNHDA and CDR2 SQIVND (reference sequence). V was clipped by 5 bases and J by 0 bases; unmatched bases: 3. There are 14 residues in the CDR3. CDR3 loop: CASSRGGISYEQYF. CDR3 nucleotide sequence: TGTGCCAGTAGTCGGGGGGGAATCTCCTACGAGCAGTACTTC.

This rearrangement joins TRBV14 to TRBJ1-4; tentatively, D is TRBD1 (5 bases). This CDR3 has 15 residues. Germline values: CDR1 SGHDN, CDR2 FVKESK. The germline V and J ends were trimmed by 3 bases and 6 bases, with 14 bases remaining between them. The CDR3 DNA follows: TGTGCCAGCAGCCATTTTAGCGGGGGTCATGAAAAACTGTTTTTT. Its protein product is CASSHFSGGHEKLFF.

The chain couples TRBV11-3 to TRBJ2-3; D gene ambiguous. This CDR3 has 14 amino acids. Trimming took off 1 base at V and 3 bases at J, with 8 bases between the two ends. Germline V lookup: CDR1 SGHNT, CDR2 YENEEA. In DNA, the CDR3 is TGTGCCAGCAGCTTAGGGACGAGAACAGATACGCAGTATTTT. This sequence encodes CASSLGTRTDTQYF.

J is TRBJ1-1 and V is TRBV6-8, with TRBD1 matching over 7 bases. Germline CDR1 reads MNHGY; CDR2 reads SAAAGT. The J segment lost 5 bases and the V segment lost 6 bases, leaving 9 bases of the junction unmatched. This CDR3 has 14 residues. CDR3 nucleotides: TGTGCCAGCAGGGTACAGGGGCGGGGAACTGAAGCTTTCTTT. The encoded protein is CASRVQGRGTEAFF.

This clone was recorded a few times. V gene TRBV6-7 combines with J gene TRBJ1-6; D is undetermined. TRBV6-7 is noted as an ORF with a role that remains uncertain. This CDR3 is built from 14 residues. V dropped 5 bases and J dropped 8 bases, with 13 bases sitting between them. The CDR3 here is CASSEGLDYSPLHF. As DNA, the CDR3 is TGTGCCAGCAGTGAAGGTTTGGATTATTCACCCCTCCACTTT.

The rearrangement links TRBV9 to TRBJ1-5, with a tentative D call TRBD1 (6 bases). Germline-derived CDR1 and CDR2 are SGDLS and YYNGEE. The CDR3 has 14 residues. V was pared by 5 bases and J by 4 bases, with 13 bases between. CDR3 protein: CASSDWQGNQPQHF. The CDR3 DNA is TGTGCCAGCAGTGATTGGCAGGGGAATCAGCCCCAGCATTTT.

In this sample, this clone turned up a few times. The chain uses TRBV11-3 and TRBJ1-6; TRBD1 is a possible D gene (6 bases). The CDR3 sequence is 15 residues long. Germline CDR1 is SGHNT and CDR2 is YENEEA. With 1 base removed from V and 7 bases from J, the gap between germline ends came to 11 bases. The CDR3 here is CASSLVRDTNSPLHF. In DNA, the CDR3 is TGTGCCAGCAGCTTAGTCAGGGACACCAATTCACCCCTCCACTTT.

Only a few counts were recorded for this clone. The rearrangement joins TRBV11-3 to TRBJ2-7, with D possibly matching TRBD2 (7 bases). V was trimmed by 1 base and J by 2 bases, leaving 12 bases between them. The CDR3 loop spans 15 amino acids. Per germline, CDR1 SGHNT and CDR2 YENEEA. CDR3 DNA sequence: TGTGCCAGCAGCTTAGGGGGCGGGGGCACCTACGAGCAGTACTTC. It codes for CASSLGGGGTYEQYF.

The V call is TRBV18, the J call TRBJ1-3; no firm D call. The CDR3 extends over 17 amino acids. The germline gives CDR1 KGHSH, CDR2 LQKENI. The ends were cut back, 2 bases at V and 0 bases at J, with 14 bases in the middle. Here the CDR3 reads CASSPVFRGDSGNTIYF. CDR3 in DNA: TGTGCCAGCTCACCAGTTTTTCGCGGGGACTCTGGAAACACCATATATTTT.

This clone has more than one count but fewer than ten. It is likely a read error, because the conserved phenylalanine at the end of the CDR3 is missing. The DNA is left out, because the CDR3 cannot be placed on it with certainty; the CDR3 is given as TCRdb lists it. J is TRBJ2-7 and V is TRBV7-4; the table's D call, TRBD2, was not checked against the DNA. Germline loops: CDR1 SGHVT, CDR2 SQSDAQ. The CDR3 spans 13 amino acids, including both terminal residues. The CDR3 loop reads CASSLSGLAGFVI.

The chain recombines TRBV5-1 with TRBJ1-4; D may be TRBD1 (6 bases). Per germline, CDR1 SGHRS and CDR2 YFSETQ. The ends were cut back, 2 bases at V and 7 bases at J, with 12 bases in the middle. CDR3 length equals 14 residues. The CDR3 here is CASSLSGGGEKLFF. CDR3 in DNA: TGCGCCAGCAGCTTATCTGGGGGCGGTGAAAAACTGTTTTTT. Looking up the rest from reference TRBV5-1 and TRBJ1-4 gives the full variable domain: KAGVTQTPRYLIKTRGQQVTLSCSPISGHRSVSWYQQTPGQGLQFLFEYFSETQRNKGNFPGRFSGRQFSNSRSEMNVSTLELGDSALYLCASSLSGGGEKLFFGSGTQLSVL.

This clone was picked up a small number of times. The chain combines TRBV30 with TRBJ1-6, with 9 bases lining up with TRBD1. With V trimmed by 3 bases and J by 13 bases, 7 bases remained unmatched. This CDR3 is built from 13 residues. The germline V gene encodes CDR1 GTSNPN and CDR2 SVGIG (reference sequence). As DNA, the CDR3 is TGTGCCTGGAGCCCGGGACAGGGAGCTCCCCTCCACTTT. Amino acids: CAWSPGQGAPLHF.

This clone was seen more than once but under ten times. CDR3 in DNA: TGTGCCAGCAGACCGACAGGACTCTACGAGCAGTACTTC. Protein: CASRPTGLYEQYF. The chain uses TRBV6-8 and TRBJ2-7; D possibly corresponds to TRBD1 (6 bases). Per germline, CDR1 MNHGY and CDR2 SAAAGT. The CDR3 extends over 13 amino acids. Trimming cost V 6 bases and J 3 bases, with 12 bases left between them.

Written as DNA, the CDR3 is TGTGCCAGTATATCAGGGGCCCCGAACACTGAAGCTTTCTTT. Translating gives CASISGAPNTEAFF. The chain uses TRBV6-8 and TRBJ1-1; D perhaps matches TRBD1 (6 bases). Between the trimmed V and J ends, which lost 9 bases and 1 base, there was a span of 15 bases. The CDR3 length is 14 residues. Germline assignment: CDR1 MNHGY and CDR2 SAAAGT.

The gene calls are TRBV5-1 and TRBJ1-1; D might be TRBD1 (5 bases). CDR3 size: 14 residues. The germline V gene encodes CDR1 SGHRS and CDR2 YFSETQ. The V and J ends lost 4 bases and 2 bases respectively, with 12 bases between them. The CDR3 DNA reads TGCGCCAGCAGCCCCGGGACCCCTAACACTGAAGCTTTCTTT. The encoded protein is CASSPGTPNTEAFF.

Sample share makes this clone medium-sized. The gene calls are TRBV11-3 and TRBJ2-3; 13 bases map to TRBD2. The CDR3 totals 14 residues. V was pared by 5 bases and J by 6 bases, with 2 bases of the junction left unmatched. Germline CDR1 and CDR2: SGHNT and YENEEA. The chain's CDR3 is CASSGTSGADTQYF. The CDR3 DNA reads as TGTGCCAGCAGCGGGACTAGCGGGGCGGATACGCAGTATTTT.

The rearrangement links TRBV29-1 to TRBJ2-3; TRBD1 agrees at 7 bases. V lost 1 base and J lost 2; bases outside the gene matches: 6. Germline CDR1 SQVTM, CDR2 ANQGSEA. The CDR3 contains 15 residues. CDR3 sequence reads: CSVEGWDSYTDTQYF. As DNA, the CDR3 is TGCAGCGTTGAAGGGTGGGACAGTTACACAGATACGCAGTATTTT.

CDR3 in DNA: TGTGCCAGCAGCTTTTTTCCGGGGACCGGGGAGCTGTTTTTT. It specifies CASSFFPGTGELFF. The V and J genes are TRBV14 and TRBJ2-2; perhaps TRBD2 as D (5 bases). Between the trimmed V and J ends, which lost 5 bases and 5 bases, there was a span of 12 bases. Germline V lookup: CDR1 SGHDN, CDR2 FVKESK. The CDR3 is 14 amino acids. Full variable domain (rest looked up from reference TRBV14 and TRBJ2-2): EAGVTQFPSHSVIEKGQTVTLRCDPISGHDNLYWYRRVMGKEIKFLLHFVKESKQDESGMPNNRFLAERTGGTYSTLKVQPAELEDSGVYFCASSFFPGTGELFFGEGSRLTVL.

This clone has a count of ten or more. This sequence joins TRBV6-8 and TRBJ2-5; possible D gene TRBD1, 5 bases. V lost 2 bases to trimming and J lost 6 bases, with 16 bases between them. CDR1 MNHGY and CDR2 SAAAGT come from the germline V gene. CDR3 length: 15 amino acids. The chain's CDR3 is CASSYGSGSMKTQYF. The CDR3 nucleotides are TGTGCCAGCAGTTACGGGTCAGGGTCCATGAAGACCCAGTACTTC.

Ten or more counts support this clone. The genes are TRBV7-1 and TRBJ2-2, with D hard to call. TRBV7-1 is identified as an open reading frame with a role that is uncertain. This CDR3 is 13 amino acids long. The V and J ends lost 4 bases and 1 base respectively, with 4 bases between them. For the CDR3, the DNA is TGTGCCAGCAGCTTAAAGAACACCGGGGAGCTGTTTTTT. Residues: CASSLKNTGELFF.

This clone was seen a single time. CDR3 protein: CASSPPSREGQFF. CDR3 DNA sequence: TGTGCCAGCTCACCACCCTCCAGGGAGGGGCAGTTCTTC. The chain recombines TRBV18 with TRBJ2-1; the match to TRBD2 covers 7 bases. V gave up 0 bases and J gave up 12 bases; unmatched junction bases: 5. Germline V gene lookup returns CDR1 KGHSH and CDR2 LQKENI. This CDR3 region has 13 residues.

The V call is TRBV11-3, the J call TRBJ2-5; no clear D gene. From germline, CDR1 is SGHNT and CDR2 YENEEA. Trimming pared 6 bases from V and 1 base from J, leaving 15 bases between. The CDR3 is 15 residues long. The CDR3 DNA sequence: TGTGCCAGCAGTCGAGCTCTGGCTGTCCAAGAGACCCAGTACTTC. The encoded protein is CASSRALAVQETQYF.

This clone was counted a single time. This chain connects TRBV29-1 to TRBJ1-1, with D tentatively TRBD1 (6 bases). V lost 4 bases and J lost 4, with 16 bases in between. The CDR3 consists of 14 residues. Germline V gene data show CDR1 as SQVTM and CDR2 as ANQGSEA. The DNA for the CDR3 is TGCAGCGTTGGGGGATTCGGGGGCCCCACTGAAGCTTTCTTT. Translating gives CSVGGFGGPTEAFF. The variable domain in full, completed from reference TRBV29-1 and TRBJ1-1, reads SAVISQKPSRDICQRGTSLTIQCQVDSQVTMMFWYRQQPGQSLTLIATANQGSEATYESGFVIDKFPISRPNLTFSTLTVSNMSPEDSSIYLCSVGGFGGPTEAFFGQGTRLTVV.